This paragraph reports one TCR beta chain. As yet, its antigen is unknown. The sample belongs to a study of radiotherapy plus CTLA-4 blockade in lung cancer. Overall study context: There were objective responses in 18% of patients, and approximately 30% had disease control. Study findings and constraints: Reportedly, early blood T cell clone dynamics best predicted response, with interferon-beta. There was expansion of tumor-derived TCR clones in blood after radiotherapy plus ipilimumab.

CTLA-4 blockade with ipilimumab, together with focal radiation, was given to patients with chemo-refractory metastatic non-small-cell lung cancer. Trimming pared 6 bases from V and 0 bases from J, leaving 17 bases between. CDR1 LNHDA and CDR2 SQIVND come from the germline V gene (reference sequence). The CDR3 length is 17 residues. The protocol was immunoSEQ multiplex PCR, while the TCRdb copy is restricted to in-frame clones and leaves out a portion. The data contain roughly 62,000 clones, 70% to 80% of them seen just once; the ten biggest clones take up 2.5% to 3%. This clonotype originated in a human donor with non-small cell lung cancer who had a complete response to radiotherapy plus ipilimumab. V usage is TRBV19 and J usage is TRBJ2-2, with D perhaps TRBD1 (6 bases). This specimen consisted of peripheral blood, obtained from a patient treated with radiotherapy plus ipilimumab. The DNA of the CDR3 is TGTGCCAGTAGCTACGGGACAAGGGCATCGAACACCGGGGAGCTGTTTTTT. The encoded protein is CASSYGTRASNTGELFF.